This T cell receptor (delta chain) was found in a study of γδ T cells in repeated Plasmodium falciparum infection (dated by TCRdb to about 2021). Regarding the study in general: In the natural-infection arm, Malian children exposed to intense seasonal malaria transmission were enrolled and compared against age and gender matched Australian children. Roughly 5 malaria-naive U.S. adults underwent four controlled human malaria infections by bites from P. falciparum NF54-infected Anopheles stephensi mosquitoes over 644 days. Samples were collected from controlled-infection subjects at baseline, immediately before selected infections, and 21 days after each infection. Malian gammadelta TCR repertoires were analysed cross-sectionally during no-transmission periods and were analysed longitudinally across acute febrile malaria episodes. The study examined how repeated Plasmodium falciparum infection shapes the human gammadelta T cell repertoire, using natural infection in Mali and controlled human malaria infection.

The CDR3 numbers 16 residues from cysteine through phenylalanine. Kept here is only the CDR3 DNA, which spans 48 bases and is read in frame from base 1. Trimming accounts for 4 bases at V and 0 bases at J, while the number of junction bases matched to no gene is 14. In the germline V gene (reference sequence), CDR1 corresponds to TVYSNPD and CDR2 to GDNSRS. What the research found in general, with its limitations: In Vdelta2-negative gammadelta TCR repertoires, which were largely Vdelta1+, repeated controlled infections appeared to drive waves of new clonotype selection. Vdelta2-negative gammadelta TCR repertoires from Malian children appeared more clonally expanded, less diverse and less shared than those of Australian children. Vgamma9/Vdelta2+ TCR repertoires showed a highly stable polyclonal repertoire over time and infection, with many inter-individual overlapping TCRgamma sequences. The controlled-infection cohort was small, limiting analysis of inter-individual variability in gammadelta T cell responses. The Malian cohort was drawn from a small rural village made up mostly of one ethnic group, which limits generalizability.

This clone is medium-sized (0.01 to 0.1%) in its sample. Its antigen remains undetermined. The record has no base qualities; no much larger clone is one base away. In the same sample, other DNA sequences code for this CDR3. The library was made by multiplex PCR. Sequenced on an Illumina MiSeq. From each sorted gammadelta T cell sample, both TCR gamma (TRG) and TCR delta (TRD) chains were sequenced. The source study handled its data this way. Repertoire analyses included clonotype tree plots, accumulated frequency of the top 20 clonotypes, diversity index (DI) and D75 metrics. Public reads were reanalyzed in TCRdb with CATT, and rows carrying the same DNA were merged afterwards. What appears here as the V and J calls and clone size reflects TCRdb's work, not the paper's. The sample contains over 55,000 delta-chain clones, around 1.7% of them found a single time. 14% to 15% of the sample rests with the top ten.

For bulk TCR repertoire analysis, Vgamma9/Vdelta2+ and Vdelta2-negative gammadelta T cell populations were flow-sorted out of peripheral blood mononuclear cells. The sequence is built from TRDV3 and TRDJ1; TRDD3 agrees with 7 junctional bases. The specimen sequenced was gamma-delta T cells from blood. The source is a pool of human donors (malaria-infected and uninfected, not separated). The nucleotides are TGTGCCTCTGACGCCTGGGGGCCCACGTACACCGATAAACTCATCTTT. This sequence encodes CASDAWGPTYTDKLIF.